This entry features one T cell receptor (beta chain) sequence. Its antigen is unidentified. Libraries were prepared by immunoSEQ multiplex PCR; TCRdb keeps only in-frame clonotypes and omits some of them. The sample lists about 300,000 clones, around 77% seen once, with about 5.7% in the top ten. CDR1 and CDR2 (germline): SGHAT, FQNNGV. This CDR3 spans 14 amino acids. The germline V and J ends were trimmed by 3 bases and 1 base, with 8 bases remaining between them. This sample was included in a study of cytotoxic CD8 clonotypes in ibrutinib-treated CLL. Overall study findings and caveats: With treatment, public clonotypes, which were uncommon, either contracted or remained stable. Circulating CD8+ T-cell counts were tracked by baseline clonality, which exceeded that of age-matched healthy donors.

The chain joins TRBV11-2 to TRBJ2-3; D not resolved. The sample in question was PBMCs, obtained at disease progression, from a patient treated with ibrutinib. This receptor was obtained from a human donor with chronic lymphocytic leukemia. CDR3 sequence reads: CASSFGSGTDTQYF. CDR3 coding DNA: TGTGCCAGCAGCTTCGGGTCGGGCACAGATACGCAGTATTTT.